The 8 T cell receptor beta chains below all came from one sample that was sequenced in a study of T-cell reconstitution after alpha-beta-depleted transplantation in children. Preparation of the TCRbeta library involved a method that used unique molecular identifiers. Using its own MiXCR run on the PCR reads, TCRdb lists one record per CDR3 protein. The table lists under 850,000 distinct CDR3 sequences, roughly 13% of them singletons. Here the sequenced sample was PBMCs, taken before TCRalphabeta/CD19-depleted stem cell transplant. All receptors come from a girl aged 2 to 9 with congenital amegakaryocytic thrombocytopenia, due to receive a stem cell transplant.

This clonotype was found a few times. This sequence joins TRBV4-1 and TRBJ2-7; D might be TRBD1 (6 bases). The CDR3 has 14 residues. V lost 5 bases, J lost 2 bases, and 13 bases lay in between. Germline V gene data show CDR1 as MGHRA and CDR2 as YSYEKL. In DNA form, the CDR3 reads TGCGCCAGCAGCTTAGGACAGCGCGCCTACGAGCAGTACTTC. Translation gives CASSLGQRAYEQYF.

This clonotype was seen at least ten times. The chain links TRBV29-1 to TRBJ2-5; no reliable D call. The germline V gene has CDR1 SQVTM and CDR2 ANQGSEA. V was shortened by 1 base and J by 0 bases, with 9 bases between the two germline ends. The CDR3 spans 14 residues. Here the CDR3 DNA reads TGCAGCGTTGAAGGGTTCTTCGACCAAGAGACCCAGTACTTC. This codes for CSVEGFFDQETQYF.

This clonotype was counted between two and nine times. The chain joins TRBV13 to TRBJ2-1; 9 bases agree with TRBD2. V trimming: 9 bases; J trimming: 8 bases; junction bases outside the gene matches: 8. Germline V lookup: CDR1 PRHDT, CDR2 FYEKMQ (reference sequence). This CDR3 region has 13 residues. The CDR3 nucleotides read TGTGCCAGTAACCTAGCGGGATGGGATGAGCAGTTCTTC. As protein: CASNLAGWDEQFF.

The chain couples TRBV27 to TRBJ2-1; 13 bases are shared with TRBD2. Germline V gene sequence: CDR1 MNHEY, CDR2 SMNVEV (reference sequence). V dropped 8 bases and J dropped 1; count of bases not matched to a gene: 11. This CDR3 is 18 amino acids long. In DNA form, the CDR3 reads TGTGCCAGCCGCGCCGGACTAGCGGGAGCTCGGTCCTACAATGAGCAGTTCTTC. Protein product: CASRAGLAGARSYNEQFF.

This clonotype appeared a few times. This chain joins TRBV10-1 and TRBJ2-3; 7 bases agree with TRBD2. The CDR3 loop spans 13 amino acids. Germline CDR1 is WNHNN and CDR2 is SYGVQD (reference sequence). The V segment lost 7 bases and the J segment 2 bases; nucleotides outside the gene matches: 3. CDR3 coding DNA: TGCGCCAGCACTAGCGGAGCCACAGATACGCAGTATTTT. Encoded protein: CASTSGATDTQYF.

This clonotype has at least ten counts. The CDR3 spells CASSLGINTGELFF. CDR3 nucleotides: TGTGCCAGCTCACTTGGGATCAACACCGGGGAGCTGTTTTTT. The genes are TRBV18 and TRBJ2-2; unclear D gene. The CDR3 is 14 amino acids. V lost 4 bases and J 2 bases, leaving 8 bases between the germline ends. Germline assignment: CDR1 KGHSH and CDR2 LQKENI.

This clonotype was seen ten or more times. The chain combines TRBV7-2 with TRBJ2-7; 7 nucleotides agree with TRBD2. V lost 5 bases and J lost 6; bases outside the gene matches: 4. CDR1 is SGHTA and CDR2 is FQGNSA in the germline V gene. The CDR3 is made up of 12 amino acids. The CDR3: CASSATSLEQYF. CDR3 sequence (DNA): TGTGCCAGCAGCGCGACTAGCCTCGAGCAGTACTTC.

On this clonotype: This sequence may be a read error, since a much larger clone differs from it by one base. The V and J genes are TRBV5-1 and TRBJ1-2, with TRBD1 matching over 7 bases. The CDR3 length is 15 residues. The germline V gene has CDR1 SGHRS and CDR2 YFSETQ. The CDR3 is CASSPRDSANYGYPF. CDR3 coding DNA: TGCGCCAGCAGCCCACGGGACAGCGCTAACTATGGCTACCCCTTC. The full variable domain, completed using reference TRBV5-1 and TRBJ1-2, is KAGVTQTPRYLIKTRGQQVTLSCSPISGHRSVSWYQQTPGQGLQFLFEYFSETQRNKGNFPGRFSGRQFSNSRSEMNVSTLELGDSALYLCASSPRDSANYGYPFGSGTRLTVV.